This T cell receptor beta chain was recorded in a study of CD8+CD57+ T cells in acquired aplastic anemia. Across the study: Average DNA yield from sorted CD4+ and CD8+ cells was about 2.9 ug.

The CDR3 length is 13 residues. V lost 3 bases and J 14 bases, leaving 16 bases between the germline ends. Per germline, CDR1 SGHTA and CDR2 FQGNSA. CDR3 and TCR beta VDJ profiling relied on genomic DNA as the template. TCRdb processed the reads anew with MiXCR; each CDR3 protein has one entry. This sample yields 150,000 to 200,000 distinct CDR3 sequences, of which about three fifths are seen a single time; around 46% belongs to the top ten. Turning to this clonotype: Its antigen is currently unknown.

Study findings and constraints: For CD8+ Simpson's diversity, patients and controls showed no significant difference. Patients and controls shared 25 to 35 CD8+ CDR3 sequences, which appeared highly expressed in patients and within their immunodominant clones.

This chain uses TRBV7-2 with TRBJ1-4; D ambiguous. The origin of this receptor is a human donor with severe aplastic anemia or a healthy control (not recorded which). What was sequenced was sorted CD4+, CD8+, or CD8+CD57+ T cells (not recorded which) from PBMCs. The CDR3 loop is CASSFGKGEGLFF. The CDR3 DNA reads TGTGCCAGCAGCTTTGGGAAAGGAGAAGGGCTGTTTTTT.